Included here is one T cell receptor beta chain sequence, with context. As yet, its antigen is unknown. Genomic DNA of each subset was evenly split across several immunoSEQ plates. The table came from immunoSEQ multiplex PCR; TCRdb's copy has only in-frame clones and leaves some out. The sample lists roughly 1,800,000 clones, less than 95% occurring once. These data originate in a study of shared clonotypes between healthy human individuals. Study-wide results and limits: Naive subsets, compared against memory subsets, generally had larger estimated richness values. What rarefaction showed was incomplete sorted-subset sequencing despite large depth.

Terminally differentiated effector memory CD45RA+ cells were excluded from the naive CD8 cells, which were CD45RO-negative and positively selected for CCR7. Germline-derived CDR1 and CDR2 are MNHEY and SVGAGI. The CDR3 is made up of 14 amino acids. After removal of 6 bases from V and 4 bases from J, the junction contained 7 bases not matched to a gene. The receptor comes from a young man in good health. The specimen sequenced was naive CD8+ T cells sorted from blood. This chain connects TRBV6-5 to TRBJ1-2; TRBD1 matches 8 bases. CDR3 loop: CASSPGQGGYGYTF. The CDR3 DNA reads as TGTGCCAGCAGCCCCGGACAGGGCGGCTATGGCTACACCTTC.